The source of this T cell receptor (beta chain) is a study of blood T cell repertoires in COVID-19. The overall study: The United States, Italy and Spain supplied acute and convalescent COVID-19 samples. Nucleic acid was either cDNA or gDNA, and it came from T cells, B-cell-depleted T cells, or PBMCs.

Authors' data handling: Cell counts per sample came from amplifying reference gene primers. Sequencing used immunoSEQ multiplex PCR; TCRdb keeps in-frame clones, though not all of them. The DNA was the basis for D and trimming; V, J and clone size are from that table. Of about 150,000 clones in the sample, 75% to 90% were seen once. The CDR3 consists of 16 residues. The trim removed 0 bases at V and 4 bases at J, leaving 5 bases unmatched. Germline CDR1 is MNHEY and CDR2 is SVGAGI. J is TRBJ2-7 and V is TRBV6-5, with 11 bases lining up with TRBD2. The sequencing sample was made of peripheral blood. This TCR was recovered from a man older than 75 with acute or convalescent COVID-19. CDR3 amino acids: CASSYSGSGRAYEQYF. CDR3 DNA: TGTGCCAGCAGTTACTCGGGTAGCGGGAGGGCTTACGAGCAGTACTTC.